This T cell receptor (beta chain) was obtained from a study of blood T cell repertoires in COVID-19. Study details: Spain, Italy and the United States supplied samples that represented acute and convalescent COVID-19. The cDNA or gDNA used as material had been derived from T cells, B-cell-depleted T cells, or PBMCs.

Germline loops: CDR1 KGHDR, CDR2 SFDVKD. The CDR3 length is 14 residues. Between the trimmed V and J ends, which lost 5 bases and 0 bases, there was a span of 9 bases. Authors' processing steps: Amplification of reference gene primers was used by the study to estimate nucleated cell counts. TCRdb keeps only in-frame clones here, not all; method: immunoSEQ multiplex PCR. V, J and clone size are taken as reported in that table, and D and trimming were inferred from the DNA itself. Among 110,000 or so clones listed, around 83% were seen once. Sample: peripheral blood. The rearrangement links TRBV24-1 to TRBJ2-5; a possible D gene is TRBD1 (5 bases). The sequence was collected from a man in his forties with acute or convalescent COVID-19. The CDR3 reads CATSAAGYQETQYF. The CDR3 DNA reads as TGTGCCACCAGTGCTGCAGGGTACCAAGAGACCCAGTACTTC.